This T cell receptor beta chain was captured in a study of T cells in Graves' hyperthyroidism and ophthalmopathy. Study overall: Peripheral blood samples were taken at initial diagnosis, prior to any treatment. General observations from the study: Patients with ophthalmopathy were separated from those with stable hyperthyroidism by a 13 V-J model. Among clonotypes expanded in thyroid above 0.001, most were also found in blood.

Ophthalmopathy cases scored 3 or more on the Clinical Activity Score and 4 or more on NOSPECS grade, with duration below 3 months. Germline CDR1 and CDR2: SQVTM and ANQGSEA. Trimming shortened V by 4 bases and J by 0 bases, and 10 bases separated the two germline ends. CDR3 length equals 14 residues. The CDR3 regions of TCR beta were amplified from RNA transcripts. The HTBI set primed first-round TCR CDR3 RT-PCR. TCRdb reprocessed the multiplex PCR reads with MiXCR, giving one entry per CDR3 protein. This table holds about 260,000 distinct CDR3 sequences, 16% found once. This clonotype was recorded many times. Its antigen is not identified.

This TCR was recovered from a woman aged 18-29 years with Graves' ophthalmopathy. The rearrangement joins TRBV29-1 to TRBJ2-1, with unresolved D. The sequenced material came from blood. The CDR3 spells CSVVRFGSYNEQFF. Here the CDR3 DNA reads TGCAGCGTTGTAAGGTTCGGCTCCTACAATGAGCAGTTCTTC.